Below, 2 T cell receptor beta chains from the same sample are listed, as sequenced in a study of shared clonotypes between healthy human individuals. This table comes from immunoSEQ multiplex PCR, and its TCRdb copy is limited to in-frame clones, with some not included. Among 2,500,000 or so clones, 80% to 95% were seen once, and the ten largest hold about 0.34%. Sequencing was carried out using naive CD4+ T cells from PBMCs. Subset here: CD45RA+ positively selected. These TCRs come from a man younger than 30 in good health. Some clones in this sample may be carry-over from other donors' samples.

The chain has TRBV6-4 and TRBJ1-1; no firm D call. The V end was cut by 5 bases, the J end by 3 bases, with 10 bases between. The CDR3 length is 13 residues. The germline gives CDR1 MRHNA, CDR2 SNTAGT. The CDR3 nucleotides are TGTGCCAGCAGTAAAGGGCGGGACACTGAAGCTTTCTTT. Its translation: CASSKGRDTEAFF.

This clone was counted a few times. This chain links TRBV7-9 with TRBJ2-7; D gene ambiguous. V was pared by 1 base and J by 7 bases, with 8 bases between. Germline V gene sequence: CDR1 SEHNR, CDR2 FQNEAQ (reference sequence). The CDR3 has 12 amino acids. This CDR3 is CASSLVWAEQYF. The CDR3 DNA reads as TGTGCCAGCAGCTTAGTCTGGGCAGAGCAGTACTTC. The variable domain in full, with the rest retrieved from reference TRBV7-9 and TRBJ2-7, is DTGVSQNPRHKITKRGQNVTFRCDPISEHNRLYWYRQTLGQGPEFLTYFQNEAQLEKSRLLSDRFSAERPKGSFSTLEIQRTEQGDSAMYLCASSLVWAEQYFGPGTRLTVT.